The clone carrying this T cell receptor (beta chain) was recorded a few times. This entry belongs to a study of blood T cells in healthy people across ages. The use of a sample-barcoded 5' primer and a J-beta primer mix characterized a second PCR of about 7 to 12 cycles. TCRdb recomputed calls from the 5' RACE reads with MiXCR, one row per CDR3 protein. The data hold about 720,000 distinct CDR3 sequences, with around a fifth observed a single time. Material for sequencing was blood. This receptor was identified in a man aged 65 to 79 in good health.

CDR3 DNA: TGTGCCAGCGGGATCCGGAACACTGAAGCTTTCTTT. Translating gives CASGIRNTEAFF. The rearrangement uses TRBV6-6 and TRBJ1-1; D is undetermined. Trimming left V 8 bases short and J 1 base short, with 8 bases between. The CDR3 has 12 residues. The germline gives CDR1 MNHNY, CDR2 SVGAGI (reference sequence).